This TCR beta chain was captured by sequencing in a study of monozygotic twins with inflammatory bowel disease. Nested amplification of TCRalpha and TCRbeta cDNA involved two PCRs of around 15 and 9 cycles. No DNA is given; TCRdb re-called the 5' RACE reads and lists each CDR3 protein once. Its table lists about 300,000 distinct CDR3 sequences. This CDR3 contains 16 residues. Germline lookup yields CDR1 DFQATT and CDR2 SNEGSKA (reference sequence). Sequenced input: blood. This sequence was found in a human donor with ulcerative colitis or Crohn's disease, or a healthy co-twin of an affected twin (not recorded which). The chain joins TRBV20-1 to TRBJ2-3; with no DNA, the TCRdb D assignment of TRBD2 cannot be verified. The CDR3: CSARDGRDYITDTQYF.